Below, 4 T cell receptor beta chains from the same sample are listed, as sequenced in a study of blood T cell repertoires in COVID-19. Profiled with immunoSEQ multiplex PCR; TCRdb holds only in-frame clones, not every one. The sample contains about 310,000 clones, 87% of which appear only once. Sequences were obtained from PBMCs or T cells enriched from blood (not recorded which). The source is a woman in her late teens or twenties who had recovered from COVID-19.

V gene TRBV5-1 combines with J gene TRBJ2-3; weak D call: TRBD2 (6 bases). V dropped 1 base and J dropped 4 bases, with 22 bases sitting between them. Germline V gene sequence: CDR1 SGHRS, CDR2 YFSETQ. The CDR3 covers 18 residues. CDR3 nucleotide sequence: TGCGCCAGCAGCTTGTTGGCGTCAGCCGTAGGGACTGCAGATACGCAGTATTTT. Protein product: CASSLLASAVGTADTQYF.

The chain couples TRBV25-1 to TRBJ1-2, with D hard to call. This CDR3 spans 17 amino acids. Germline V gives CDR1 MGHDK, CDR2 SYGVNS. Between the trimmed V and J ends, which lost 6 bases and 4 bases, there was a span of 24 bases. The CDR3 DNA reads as TGTGCCAGCAGCCCGGCGGCACCTGCCCCCCCCGTCTATGGCTACACCTTC. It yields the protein CASSPAAPAPPVYGYTF.

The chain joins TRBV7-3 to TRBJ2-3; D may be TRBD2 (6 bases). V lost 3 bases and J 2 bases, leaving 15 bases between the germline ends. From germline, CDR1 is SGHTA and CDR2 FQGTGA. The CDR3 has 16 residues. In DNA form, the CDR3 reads TGTGCCAGCAGCTTCTCCGGGACTCCCGTCACAGATACGCAGTATTTT. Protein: CASSFSGTPVTDTQYF.

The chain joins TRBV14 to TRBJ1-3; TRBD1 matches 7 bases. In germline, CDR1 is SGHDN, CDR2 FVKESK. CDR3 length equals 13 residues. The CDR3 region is CASRGLSGNTIYF. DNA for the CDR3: TGTGCGTCGAGGGGGCTTTCTGGAAACACCATATATTTT. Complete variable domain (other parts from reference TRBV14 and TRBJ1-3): EAGVTQFPSHSVIEKGQTVTLRCDPISGHDNLYWYRRVMGKEIKFLLHFVKESKQDESGMPNNRFLAERTGGTYSTLKVQPAELEDSGVYFCASRGLSGNTIYFGEGSWLTVV.